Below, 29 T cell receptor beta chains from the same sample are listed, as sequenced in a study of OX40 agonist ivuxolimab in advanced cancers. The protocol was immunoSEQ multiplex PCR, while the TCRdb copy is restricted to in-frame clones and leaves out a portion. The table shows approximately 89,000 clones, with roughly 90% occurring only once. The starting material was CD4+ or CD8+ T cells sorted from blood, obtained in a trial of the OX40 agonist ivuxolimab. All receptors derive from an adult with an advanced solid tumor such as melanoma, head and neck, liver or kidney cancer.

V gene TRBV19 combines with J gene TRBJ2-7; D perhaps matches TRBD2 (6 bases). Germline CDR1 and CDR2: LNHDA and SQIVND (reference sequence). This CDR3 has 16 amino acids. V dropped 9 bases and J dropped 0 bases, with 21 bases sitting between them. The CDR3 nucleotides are TGTGCCAGCCGAGGACCGGGCACTAGCCACTCCTACGAGCAGTACTTC. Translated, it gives CASRGPGTSHSYEQYF.

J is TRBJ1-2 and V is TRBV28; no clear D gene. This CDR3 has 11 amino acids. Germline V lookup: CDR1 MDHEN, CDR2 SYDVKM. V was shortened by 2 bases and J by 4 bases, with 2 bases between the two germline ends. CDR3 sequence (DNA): TGTGCCAGCAGTTTAAGCTATGGCTACACCTTC. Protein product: CASSLSYGYTF.

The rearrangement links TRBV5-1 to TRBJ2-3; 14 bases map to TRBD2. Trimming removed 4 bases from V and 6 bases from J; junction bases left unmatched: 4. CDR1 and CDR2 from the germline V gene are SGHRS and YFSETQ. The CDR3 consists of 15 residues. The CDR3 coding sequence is TGCGCCAGCAGCGAGGGACTAGCGGGGGCTGATACGCAGTATTTT. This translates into CASSEGLAGADTQYF.

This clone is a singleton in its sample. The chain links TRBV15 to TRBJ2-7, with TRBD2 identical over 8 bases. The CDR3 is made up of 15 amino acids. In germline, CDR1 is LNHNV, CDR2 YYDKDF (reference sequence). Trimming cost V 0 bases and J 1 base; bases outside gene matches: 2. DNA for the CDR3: TGTGCCACCAGCAGAGATTTAGCGGGGTCCTACGAGCAGTACTTC. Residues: CATSRDLAGSYEQYF.

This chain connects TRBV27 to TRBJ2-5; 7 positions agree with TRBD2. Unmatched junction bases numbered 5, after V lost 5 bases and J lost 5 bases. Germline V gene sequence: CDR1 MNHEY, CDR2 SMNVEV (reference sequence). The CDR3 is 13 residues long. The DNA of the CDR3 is TGTGCCAGCAGTCCACTAGCGAGGGAGACCCAGTACTTC. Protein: CASSPLARETQYF.

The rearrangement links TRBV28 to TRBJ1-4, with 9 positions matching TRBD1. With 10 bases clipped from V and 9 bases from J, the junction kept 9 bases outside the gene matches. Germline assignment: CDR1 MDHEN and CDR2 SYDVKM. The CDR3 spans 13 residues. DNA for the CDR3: TGTGCCACCCAGACAGGGGGAAATCAAAAACTGTTTTTT. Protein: CATQTGGNQKLFF.

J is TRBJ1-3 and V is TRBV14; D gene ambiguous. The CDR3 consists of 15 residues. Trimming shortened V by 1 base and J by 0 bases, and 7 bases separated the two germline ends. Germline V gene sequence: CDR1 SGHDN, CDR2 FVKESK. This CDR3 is CASSQVALSGNTIYF. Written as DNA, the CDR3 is TGTGCCAGCAGCCAAGTAGCTCTCTCTGGAAACACCATATATTTT.

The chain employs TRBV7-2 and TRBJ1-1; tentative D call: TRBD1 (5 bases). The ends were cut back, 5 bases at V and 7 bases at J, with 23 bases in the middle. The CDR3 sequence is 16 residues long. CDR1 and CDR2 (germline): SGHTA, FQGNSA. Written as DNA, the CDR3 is TGTGCCAGCAGCCCCGGCGTCTCAGGGAAGGTGGTTGAAGCTTTCTTT. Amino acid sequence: CASSPGVSGKVVEAFF.

The CDR3 loop is CASSLENTEGEQYF. The CDR3 DNA reads as TGCGCCAGCAGCTTGGAAAACACCGAGGGCGAGCAGTACTTC. The genes are TRBV5-1 and TRBJ2-7; possible D gene TRBD2, 5 bases. The V end was cut by 0 bases, the J end by 6 bases, with 13 bases between. In germline, CDR1 is SGHRS, CDR2 YFSETQ. The length of the CDR3 is 14 residues.

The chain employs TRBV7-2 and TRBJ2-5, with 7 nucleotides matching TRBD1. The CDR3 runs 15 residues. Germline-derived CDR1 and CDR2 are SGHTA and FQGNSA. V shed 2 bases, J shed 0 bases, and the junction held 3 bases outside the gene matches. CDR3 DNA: TGTGCCAGCAGCTTACGGGACAGACACCAAGAGACCCAGTACTTC. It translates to CASSLRDRHQETQYF.

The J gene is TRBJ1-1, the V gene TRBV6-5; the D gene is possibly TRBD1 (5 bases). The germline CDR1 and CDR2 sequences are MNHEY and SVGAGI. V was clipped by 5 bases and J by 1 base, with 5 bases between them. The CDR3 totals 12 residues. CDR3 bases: TGTGCCAGCAGTGGGACGAACACTGAAGCTTTCTTT. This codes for CASSGTNTEAFF.

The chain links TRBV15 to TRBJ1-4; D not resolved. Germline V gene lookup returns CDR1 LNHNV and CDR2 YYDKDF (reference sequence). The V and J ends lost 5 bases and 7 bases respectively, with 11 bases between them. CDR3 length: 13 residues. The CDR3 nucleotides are TGTGCCACCAGCCCCCGGGCAGCTGAAAAACTGTTTTTT. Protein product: CATSPRAAEKLFF.

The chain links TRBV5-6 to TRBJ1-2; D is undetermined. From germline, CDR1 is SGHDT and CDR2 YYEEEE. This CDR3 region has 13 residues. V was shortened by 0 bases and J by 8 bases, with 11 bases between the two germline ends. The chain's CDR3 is CASSLAGQVGYTF. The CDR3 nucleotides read TGTGCCAGCAGCTTGGCTGGCCAGGTAGGCTACACCTTC.

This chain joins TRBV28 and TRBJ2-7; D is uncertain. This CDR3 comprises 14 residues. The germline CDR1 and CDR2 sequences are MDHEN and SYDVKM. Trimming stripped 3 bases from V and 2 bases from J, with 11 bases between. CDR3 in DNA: TGTGCCAGCAGTTTCGCAGTAACCCCCTACGAGCAGTACTTC. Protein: CASSFAVTPYEQYF.

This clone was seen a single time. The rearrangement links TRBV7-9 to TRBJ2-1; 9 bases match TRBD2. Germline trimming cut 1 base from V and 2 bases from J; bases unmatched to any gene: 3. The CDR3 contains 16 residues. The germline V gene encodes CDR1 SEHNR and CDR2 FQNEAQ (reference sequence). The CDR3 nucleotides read TGTGCCAGCAGCTTAGGACTAGCGGCTACCTACAATGAGCAGTTCTTC. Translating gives CASSLGLAATYNEQFF.

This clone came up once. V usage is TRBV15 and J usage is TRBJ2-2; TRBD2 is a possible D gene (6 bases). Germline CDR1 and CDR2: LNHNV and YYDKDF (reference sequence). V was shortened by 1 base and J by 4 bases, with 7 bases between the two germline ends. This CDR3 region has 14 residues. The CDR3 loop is CATSRVGGTGELFF. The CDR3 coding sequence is TGTGCCACCAGCAGAGTGGGGGGCACCGGGGAGCTGTTTTTT.

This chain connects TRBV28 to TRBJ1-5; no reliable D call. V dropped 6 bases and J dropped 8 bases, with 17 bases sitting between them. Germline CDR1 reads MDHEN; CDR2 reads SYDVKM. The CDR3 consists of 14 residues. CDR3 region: CASRLHTVGKPQHF. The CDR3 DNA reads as TGTGCCAGCAGATTGCATACTGTTGGTAAGCCCCAGCATTTT.

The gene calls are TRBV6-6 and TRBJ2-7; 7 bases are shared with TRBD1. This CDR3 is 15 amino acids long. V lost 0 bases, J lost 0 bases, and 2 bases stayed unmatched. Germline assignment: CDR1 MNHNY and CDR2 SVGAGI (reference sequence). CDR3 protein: CASSYSPGGSYEQYF. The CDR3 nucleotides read TGTGCCAGCAGTTACTCTCCAGGGGGCTCCTACGAGCAGTACTTC.

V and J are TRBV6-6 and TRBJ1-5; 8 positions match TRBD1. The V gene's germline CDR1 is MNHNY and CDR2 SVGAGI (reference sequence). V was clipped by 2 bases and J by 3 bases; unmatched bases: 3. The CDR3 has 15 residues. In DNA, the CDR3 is TGTGCCAGCAGTTACGTGGACAGGGCCAATCAGCCCCAGCATTTT. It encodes CASSYVDRANQPQHF.

CDR3 loop: CASSSAPGANTEAFF. In DNA, the CDR3 is TGTGCCAGCAGTTCCGCCCCGGGGGCGAACACTGAAGCTTTCTTT. V gene TRBV25-1 combines with J gene TRBJ1-1; maybe TRBD1 (6 bases). V was trimmed by 5 bases and J by 1 base, leaving 14 bases between them. The CDR3 is made up of 15 amino acids. Looked up from germline, CDR1 is MGHDK and CDR2 is SYGVNS.

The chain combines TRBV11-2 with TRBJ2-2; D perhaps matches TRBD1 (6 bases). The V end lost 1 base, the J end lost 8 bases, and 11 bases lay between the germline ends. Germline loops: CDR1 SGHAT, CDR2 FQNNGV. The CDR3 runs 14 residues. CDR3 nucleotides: TGTGCCAGCAGCTTAGTCTTAGGGGGAGGGGAGCTGTTTTTT. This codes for CASSLVLGGGELFF.

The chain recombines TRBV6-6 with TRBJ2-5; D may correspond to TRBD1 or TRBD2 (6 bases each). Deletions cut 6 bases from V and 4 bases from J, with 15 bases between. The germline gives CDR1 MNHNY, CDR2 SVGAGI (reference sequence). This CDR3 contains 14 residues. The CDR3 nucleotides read TGTGCCAGCAGACAGGGCGGGATTGCAGAGACCCAGTACTTC. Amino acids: CASRQGGIAETQYF.

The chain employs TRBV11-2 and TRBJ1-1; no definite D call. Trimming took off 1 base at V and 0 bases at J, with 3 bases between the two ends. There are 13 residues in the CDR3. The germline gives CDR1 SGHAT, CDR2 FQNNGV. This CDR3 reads CASSLGLNTEAFF. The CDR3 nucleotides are TGTGCCAGCAGCTTAGGCCTGAACACTGAAGCTTTCTTT.

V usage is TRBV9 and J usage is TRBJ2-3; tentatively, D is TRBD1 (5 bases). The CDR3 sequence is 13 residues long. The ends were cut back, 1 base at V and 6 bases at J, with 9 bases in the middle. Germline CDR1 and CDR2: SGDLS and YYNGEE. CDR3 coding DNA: TGTGCCAGCAGCGTAACAGGCGAGGATACGCAGTATTTT. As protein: CASSVTGEDTQYF.

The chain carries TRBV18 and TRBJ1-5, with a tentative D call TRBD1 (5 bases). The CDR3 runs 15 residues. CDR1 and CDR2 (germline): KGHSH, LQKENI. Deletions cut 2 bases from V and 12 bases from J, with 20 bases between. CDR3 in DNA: TGTGCCAGCTCACCATCGGCCTCCAGGGAAAGGGGCCAGCATTTT. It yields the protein CASSPSASRERGQHF.

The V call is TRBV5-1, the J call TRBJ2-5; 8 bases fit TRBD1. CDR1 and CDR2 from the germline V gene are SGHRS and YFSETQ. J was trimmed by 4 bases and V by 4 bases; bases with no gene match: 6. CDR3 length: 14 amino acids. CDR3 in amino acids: CASSGMTGAETQYF. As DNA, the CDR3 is TGCGCCAGCAGCGGGATGACAGGGGCAGAGACCCAGTACTTC. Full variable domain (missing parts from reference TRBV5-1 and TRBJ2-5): KAGVTQTPRYLIKTRGQQVTLSCSPISGHRSVSWYQQTPGQGLQFLFEYFSETQRNKGNFPGRFSGRQFSNSRSEMNVSTLELGDSALYLCASSGMTGAETQYFGPGTRLLVL.

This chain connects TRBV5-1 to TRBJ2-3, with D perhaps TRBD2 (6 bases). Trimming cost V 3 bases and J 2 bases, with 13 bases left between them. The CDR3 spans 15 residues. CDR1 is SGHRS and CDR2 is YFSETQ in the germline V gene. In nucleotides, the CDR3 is TGCGCCAGCAGCTGGCGGGACCCACTCACAGATACGCAGTATTTT. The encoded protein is CASSWRDPLTDTQYF. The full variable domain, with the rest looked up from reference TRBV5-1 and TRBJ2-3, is KAGVTQTPRYLIKTRGQQVTLSCSPISGHRSVSWYQQTPGQGLQFLFEYFSETQRNKGNFPGRFSGRQFSNSRSEMNVSTLELGDSALYLCASSWRDPLTDTQYFGPGTRLTVL.

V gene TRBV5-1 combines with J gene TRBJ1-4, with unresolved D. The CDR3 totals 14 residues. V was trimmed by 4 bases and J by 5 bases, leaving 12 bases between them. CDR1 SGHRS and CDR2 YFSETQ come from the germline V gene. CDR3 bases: TGCGCCAGCAGCCCGGGAGGAGGAAATGAAAAACTGTTTTTT. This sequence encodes CASSPGGGNEKLFF.

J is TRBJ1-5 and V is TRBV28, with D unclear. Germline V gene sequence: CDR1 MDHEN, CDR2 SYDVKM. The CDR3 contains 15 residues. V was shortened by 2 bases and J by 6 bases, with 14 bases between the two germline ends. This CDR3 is CASSLPQPSPQPQHF. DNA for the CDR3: TGTGCCAGCAGTTTACCCCAACCATCGCCTCAGCCCCAGCATTTT.